Each of the 17 T cell receptor beta chains below was sequenced from the same sample in a study of prognosis after radiotherapy for stage I lung cancer. Using two-round multiplex PCR, the authors amplified TCR beta CDR3 from genomic DNA. Amplification during the initial PCR round employed primers specific to each TRBV and TRBJ gene. TCRdb re-called the multiplex PCR reads with MiXCR, one entry per CDR3 protein. Of over 9,000 distinct CDR3 sequences listed, just over 35% are singletons. The sample here was PBMCs, taken before or after stereotactic body radiation therapy (not recorded which). The receptors were sampled from a donor aged 50 or older with non-small cell lung cancer.

This clonotype has more than one count but fewer than ten. The chain carries TRBV11-2 and TRBJ2-7, with TRBD1 matching 9 bases. CDR3 length: 17 residues. The junction had 15 bases not matched to a gene; V was cut back by 2 bases and J by 7 bases. Germline CDR1 SGHAT, CDR2 FQNNGV. CDR3 in DNA: TGTGCCAGCAGCTTAAGGACCCCGGGACAGGGAGTAAAAGAGCAGTACTTC. Its protein product is CASSLRTPGQGVKEQYF.

This clonotype appeared once. The chain combines TRBV27 with TRBJ1-5; 8 nucleotides align to TRBD1. Germline CDR1 MNHEY, CDR2 SMNVEV (reference sequence). The V segment lost 6 bases and the J segment 2 bases; nucleotides outside the gene matches: 3. This CDR3 is 14 amino acids long. CDR3 bases: TGTGCCAGCAGCCCGGGACAGGGCAATCAGCCCCAGCATTTT. This encodes CASSPGQGNQPQHF.

This clonotype is labeled as large (0.1 to 1%). The V call is TRBV4-3, the J call TRBJ2-2; the match to TRBD1 covers 9 bases. CDR1 is LGHNA and CDR2 is YSLEER in the germline V gene. The CDR3 extends over 19 amino acids. V trimming: 3 bases; J trimming: 7 bases; junction bases outside the gene matches: 18. This chain's CDR3 is CASSHAPAGTGSLGGELFF. The CDR3 DNA reads as TGCGCCAGCAGCCACGCTCCGGCCGGGACAGGGAGCCTCGGCGGGGAGCTGTTTTTT.

The table lists this clonotype with many counts. The V call is TRBV24-1, the J call TRBJ2-3; D ambiguous. V gave up 7 bases and J gave up 2 bases, with 9 bases separating them. The germline CDR1 and CDR2 sequences are KGHDR and SFDVKD. The CDR3 length is 13 residues. CDR3 amino acids: CATSTQATDTQYF. CDR3 nucleotides: TGTGCCACCAGCACCCAGGCCACAGATACGCAGTATTTT.

This clonotype has a handful of counts. J is TRBJ2-1 and V is TRBV11-2; tentatively, D is TRBD1 (6 bases). The CDR3 is 13 amino acids. Germline CDR1 reads SGHAT; CDR2 reads FQNNGV. V was pared by 3 bases and J by 12 bases, with 15 bases between. CDR3 amino acids: CASSFYPGQLQFF. In nucleotides, the CDR3 is TGTGCCAGCAGCTTCTATCCGGGACAACTGCAGTTCTTC.

Ten or more counts support this clonotype. The rearrangement uses TRBV5-1 and TRBJ2-2; no clear D gene. V lost 1 base and J lost 0, with 10 bases in between. CDR3 length equals 16 residues. Germline V gene sequence: CDR1 SGHRS, CDR2 YFSETQ. The DNA of the CDR3 is TGCGCCAGCAGCTTGTACGGACGGGCGAACACCGGGGAGCTGTTTTTT. Translation: CASSLYGRANTGELFF.

This rearrangement joins TRBV11-2 to TRBJ2-7; 10 nucleotides line up with TRBD1. Germline lookup yields CDR1 SGHAT and CDR2 FQNNGV. With 7 bases clipped from V and 6 bases from J, the junction kept 6 bases outside the gene matches. CDR3 length: 13 residues. In DNA form, the CDR3 reads TGTGCCAGCACCCGCTGGGACAGGGGCGAGCAGTACTTC. Protein product: CASTRWDRGEQYF.

This clonotype showed up many times. This rearrangement joins TRBV5-6 to TRBJ1-2; D perhaps matches TRBD1 (6 bases). The CDR3 sequence is 13 residues long. V lost 5 bases, J lost 2 bases, and 10 bases lay in between. Looked up from germline, CDR1 is SGHDT and CDR2 is YYEEEE. The CDR3 DNA sequence: TGTGCCAGCAGAGAGGGGGGGAACTATGGCTACACCTTC. Its protein is CASREGGNYGYTF.

This clonotype was observed at least ten times. The chain employs TRBV7-9 and TRBJ2-7; no definite D call. CDR1 is SEHNR and CDR2 is FQNEAQ in the germline V gene (reference sequence). Deletions cut 4 bases from V and 3 bases from J, with 13 bases between. This CDR3 contains 14 residues. CDR3 nucleotide sequence: TGTGCCAGCAGCTCCCCGGCCCTCCACTACGAGCAGTACTTC. Residues: CASSSPALHYEQYF.

V gene TRBV20-1 combines with J gene TRBJ2-1; no clear D gene. The V end was cut by 0 bases, the J end by 3 bases, with 9 bases between. Germline lookup yields CDR1 DFQATT and CDR2 SNEGSKA (reference sequence). The CDR3 length is 14 residues. The CDR3 nucleotides are TGCAGTGCTAGAGACCCTGTGGGCTACAATGAGCAGTTCTTC. Amino acids: CSARDPVGYNEQFF.

CDR3 loop: CASSLWMNTEAFF. For the CDR3, the DNA is TGCGCCAGCAGCTTGTGGATGAACACTGAAGCTTTCTTT. This rearrangement joins TRBV5-1 to TRBJ1-1; D unresolved. CDR1 SGHRS and CDR2 YFSETQ come from the germline V gene. The CDR3 has 13 residues. V lost 1 base, J lost 0 bases, and 4 bases lay in between.

This clonotype was counted a few times. CDR3 sequence (DNA): TGTGCCAGCAGCTTGGGGGGGGGTGATGAAAAACTGTTTTTT. It translates to CASSLGGGDEKLFF. V usage is TRBV5-6 and J usage is TRBJ1-4, with TRBD1 as a possible D gene (5 bases). V was clipped by 0 bases and J by 6 bases, with 9 bases between them. The CDR3 spans 14 residues. Per germline, CDR1 SGHDT and CDR2 YYEEEE. Full variable domain (rest looked up from reference TRBV5-6 and TRBJ1-4): DAGVTQSPTHLIKTRGQQVTLRCSPKSGHDTVSWYQQALGQGPQFIFQYYEEEERQRGNFPDRFSGHQFPNYSSELNVNALLLGDSALYLCASSLGGGDEKLFFGSGTQLSVL.

This chain connects TRBV4-2 to TRBJ2-2; 7 positions agree with TRBD1. Germline CDR1 is LGHNA and CDR2 is YNFKEQ. The V and J ends lost 2 bases and 3 bases, in that order; junction bases with no gene match: 9. The CDR3 is 17 residues long. CDR3 coding DNA: TGTGCCAGCAGCCAAAACCTACAGGGGAGATACACCGGGGAGCTGTTTTTT. This encodes CASSQNLQGRYTGELFF.

This clonotype was seen at least ten times. The chain employs TRBV18 and TRBJ2-5; 10 nucleotides match TRBD1. CDR1 is KGHSH, CDR2 LQKENI, per germline. V dropped 4 bases and J dropped 5; count of bases not matched to a gene: 7. The CDR3 runs 15 residues. For the CDR3, the DNA is TGTGCCAGCTCACTCGACAGGGGGCTGAGGGAGACCCAGTACTTC. As protein: CASSLDRGLRETQYF.

This clonotype has at least ten counts. The chain is built from TRBV27 and TRBJ2-2; weak D call: TRBD1 (7 bases). V dropped 2 bases and J dropped 3 bases, with 13 bases sitting between them. Germline V CDR1 and CDR2: MNHEY, SMNVEV (reference sequence). This CDR3 region has 16 residues. The CDR3 spells CASSLQGGPDTGELFF. The CDR3 DNA reads as TGTGCCAGCAGTTTACAGGGGGGCCCGGACACCGGGGAGCTGTTTTTT.

This clonotype was counted at least ten times. The chain combines TRBV3-1 with TRBJ2-2, with TRBD1 identical over 7 bases. This CDR3 has 17 residues. Germline loops: CDR1 LGHDT, CDR2 YNNKEL (reference sequence). With V trimmed by 4 bases and J by 4 bases, 12 bases remained unmatched. Here the CDR3 DNA reads TGTGCCAGCAGCCTGTATCGGGACAGAAAGTCCACCGGGGAGCTGTTTTTT. Translated: CASSLYRDRKSTGELFF.

As concerns this clonotype: It is likely a read error: a sequence one base away is far more abundant. The chain recombines TRBV7-2 with TRBJ2-1, with 8 nucleotides matching TRBD2. The CDR3 loop spans 19 amino acids. V was clipped by 5 bases and J by 10 bases; unmatched bases: 25. Germline lookup yields CDR1 SGHTA and CDR2 FQGNSA. CDR3 protein: CASSAALGPLSGISYEQFF. The CDR3 coding sequence is TGTGCCAGCAGCGCCGCCCTGGGGCCACTTAGCGGGATCTCCTACGAGCAGTTCTTC.